This TCR beta chain was captured in a study of T cells in Graves' hyperthyroidism and ophthalmopathy. Trimming cost V 1 base and J 2 bases; bases outside gene matches: 13. Per germline, CDR1 SGHVS and CDR2 FNYEAQ. This CDR3 spans 19 amino acids. This clonotype was counted many times. It was RNA transcripts that yielded the amplified TCR beta CDR3 regions. Using the HTBI primer set, a first-round RT-PCR was run on the TCR CDR3. TCRdb re-called the multiplex PCR reads through MiXCR, storing one row per CDR3 protein. The data contain under 400,000 distinct CDR3 sequences, over 11% of them singletons. The gene calls are TRBV7-6 and TRBJ2-5; TRBD2 aligns across 10 bases. Specimen: blood. The receptor comes from a woman aged 55 to 70 with Graves' hyperthyroidism. The CDR3 DNA reads TGTGCCAGCAGCTTAGTGTGGGGTGATAGCGGGAGGTCGCAAGAGACCCAGTACTTC. It yields the protein CASSLVWGDSGRSQETQYF.